One sample yielded the 6 T cell receptor beta chains listed below, sequenced in a study of PD-L1 blockade in urothelial cancer. Time point specified: peripheral blood 6 weeks after treatment start. Assay: immunoSEQ multiplex PCR; the TCRdb copy retains only in-frame clones and omits some. This table holds about 130,000 clones, more than 70% found once. The sequenced sample was PBMCs, obtained around atezolizumab (anti-PD-L1) treatment. The receptor source for this set is a middle-aged man with urothelial cancer.

In this sample, this clone turned up once. This chain uses TRBV14 with TRBJ1-2; 8 nucleotides line up with TRBD1. Germline V CDR1 and CDR2: SGHDN, FVKESK. The CDR3 is 15 residues long. With 7 bases clipped from V and 8 bases from J, the junction kept 15 bases outside the gene matches. The CDR3 DNA follows: TGTGCCAGCATCGCCCCGGGACAGGTGACTTGGGGCTACACCTTC. Its translation: CASIAPGQVTWGYTF.

This sequence joins TRBV30 and TRBJ2-2; D is possibly TRBD2 (6 bases). This CDR3 is 15 amino acids long. The ends were cut back, 4 bases at V and 5 bases at J, with 17 bases in the middle. From germline, CDR1 is GTSNPN and CDR2 SVGIG (reference sequence). The CDR3 loop reads CAWTPIAVATGELFF. As DNA, the CDR3 is TGTGCCTGGACCCCCATAGCGGTAGCTACCGGGGAGCTGTTTTTT.

V usage is TRBV5-1 and J usage is TRBJ2-7, with D tentatively TRBD2 (6 bases). The CDR3 runs to 11 residues. Germline CDR1 and CDR2: SGHRS and YFSETQ. V lost 4 bases, J lost 4 bases, and 6 bases lay in between. CDR3 region: CASSAGYEQYF. The CDR3 DNA follows: TGCGCCAGCAGCGCGGGATACGAGCAGTACTTC.

This clone was counted a single time. The chain employs TRBV30 and TRBJ2-2; D is unclear. The CDR3 is 14 amino acids. Per the germline V gene, CDR1 is GTSNPN and CDR2 is SVGIG (reference sequence). V was cut by 0 bases and J by 3 bases, with 8 bases left in between. The chain's CDR3 is CAWSVPRYTGELFF. For the CDR3, the DNA is TGTGCCTGGAGTGTACCTAGATACACCGGGGAGCTGTTTTTT.

The V call is TRBV5-1, the J call TRBJ2-5, with TRBD1 identical over 9 bases. The J call is doubtful: the DNA matches TRBJ2-7 better. The CDR3 contains 15 residues. Germline CDR1 and CDR2: SGHRS and YFSETQ. CDR3 in DNA: TGCGCCAGCAGCTTGGCAGGGACAGGGAACCACGAGCAGTACTTC. It specifies CASSLAGTGNHEQYF.

The rearrangement uses TRBV7-9 and TRBJ1-1; no reliable D call. The CDR3 is 12 residues long. V was shortened by 6 bases and J by 4 bases, with 9 bases between the two germline ends. CDR1 is SEHNR and CDR2 is FQNEAQ in the germline V gene (reference sequence). The CDR3 spells CASSSQVTEAFF. The CDR3 region has the DNA TGTGCCAGCAGTTCCCAGGTCACTGAAGCTTTCTTT.